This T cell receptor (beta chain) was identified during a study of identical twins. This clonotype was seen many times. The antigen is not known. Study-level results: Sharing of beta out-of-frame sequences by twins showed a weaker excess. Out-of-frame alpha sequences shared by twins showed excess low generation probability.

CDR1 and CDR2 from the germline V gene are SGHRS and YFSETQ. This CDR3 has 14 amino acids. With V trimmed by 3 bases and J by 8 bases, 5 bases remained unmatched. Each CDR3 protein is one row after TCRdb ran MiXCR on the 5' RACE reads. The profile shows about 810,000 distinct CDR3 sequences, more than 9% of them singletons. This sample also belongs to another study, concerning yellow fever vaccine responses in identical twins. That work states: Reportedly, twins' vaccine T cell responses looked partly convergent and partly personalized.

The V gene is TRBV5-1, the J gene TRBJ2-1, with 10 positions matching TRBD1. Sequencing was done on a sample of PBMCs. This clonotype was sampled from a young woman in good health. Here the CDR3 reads CASSWGTGADEQFF. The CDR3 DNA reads TGCGCCAGCAGCTGGGGGACAGGGGCCGATGAGCAGTTCTTC.